This T cell receptor beta chain was sequenced for a study of neoadjuvant anti-PD-1 for oral cavity cancer. This clone occurred a few times. The CDR3 covers 15 residues. Germline V gene sequence: CDR1 SNHLY, CDR2 FYNNEI. Trimming removed 7 bases from V and 0 bases from J, with 13 bases in between. Assay used: immunoSEQ multiplex PCR; TCRdb lists only in-frame clones, some missing. The sample includes some 66,000 clones, around 80% of them seen just once. Sequenced material: PBMCs, taken before nivolumab (anti-PD-1) treatment. The source of this sequence is a person aged 35-79 years with oral cavity squamous cell carcinoma. This chain links TRBV2 with TRBJ1-3; D not certain. The CDR3 sequence is CASNQDRSSGNTIYF. CDR3 DNA: TGTGCCAGCAATCAGGACCGTAGCTCTGGAAACACCATATATTTT. Supplemented by reference TRBV2 and TRBJ1-3, the full variable domain reads EPEVTQTPSHQVTQMGQEVILRCVPISNHLYFYWYRQILGQKVEFLVSFYNNEISEKSEIFDDQFSVERPDGSNFTLKIRSTKLEDSAMYFCASNQDRSSGNTIYFGEGSWLTVV.